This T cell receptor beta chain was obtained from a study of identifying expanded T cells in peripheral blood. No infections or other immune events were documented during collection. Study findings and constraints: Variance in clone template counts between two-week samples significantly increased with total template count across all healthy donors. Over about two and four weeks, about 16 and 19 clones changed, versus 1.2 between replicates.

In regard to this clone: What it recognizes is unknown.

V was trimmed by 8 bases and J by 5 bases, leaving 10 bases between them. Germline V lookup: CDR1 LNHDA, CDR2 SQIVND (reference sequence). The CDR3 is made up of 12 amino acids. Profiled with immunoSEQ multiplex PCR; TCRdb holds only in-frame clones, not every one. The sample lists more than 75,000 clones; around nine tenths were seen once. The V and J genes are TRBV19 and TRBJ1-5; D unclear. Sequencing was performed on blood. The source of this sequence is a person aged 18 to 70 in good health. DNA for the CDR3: TGTGCCAGTCGCGGAGGGCATCAGCCCCAGCATTTT. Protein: CASRGGHQPQHF.